This record concerns one TCR beta chain sequence. The antigen is undetermined. This entry is derived from a study of OX40 agonist ivuxolimab in advanced cancers. General observations from the study: CD8+ T cells averaged more expanded clones than CD4+.

CDR1 is MDHEN, CDR2 SYDVKM, per germline. This CDR3 has 12 residues. V lost 4 bases, J lost 6 bases, and 6 bases lay in between. Clones were sequenced by immunoSEQ multiplex PCR, and TCRdb holds only the in-frame ones, with some missing. Of roughly 110,000 clones in the sample, about 91% are singletons; the top ten hold about 1.2%. The chain joins TRBV28 to TRBJ2-2, with D unclear. The sequence derives from an adult with an advanced solid tumor such as melanoma, head and neck, liver or kidney cancer. The material sequenced was CD4+ or CD8+ T cells sorted from blood, taken in a trial of the OX40 agonist ivuxolimab. The CDR3 region is CASSSLPGELFF. DNA of the CDR3: TGTGCCAGCAGTTCTCTACCCGGGGAGCTGTTTTTT.